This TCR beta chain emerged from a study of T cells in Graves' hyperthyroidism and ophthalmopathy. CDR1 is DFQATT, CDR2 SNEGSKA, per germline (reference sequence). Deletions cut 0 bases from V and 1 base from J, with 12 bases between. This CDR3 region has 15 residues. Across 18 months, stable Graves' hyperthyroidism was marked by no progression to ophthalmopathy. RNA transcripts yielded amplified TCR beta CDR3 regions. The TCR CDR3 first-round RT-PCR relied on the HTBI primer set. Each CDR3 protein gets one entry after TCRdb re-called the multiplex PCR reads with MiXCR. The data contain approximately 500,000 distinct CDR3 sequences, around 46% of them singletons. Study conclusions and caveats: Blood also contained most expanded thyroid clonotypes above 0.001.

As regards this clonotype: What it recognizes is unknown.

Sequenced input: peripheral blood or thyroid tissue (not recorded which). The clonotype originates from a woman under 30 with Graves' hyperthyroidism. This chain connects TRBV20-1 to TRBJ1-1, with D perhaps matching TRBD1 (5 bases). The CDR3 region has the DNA TGCAGTGCTAGAGATAACGGGGGACGGAACACTGAAGCTTTCTTT. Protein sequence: CSARDNGGRNTEAFF.